This entry features one T cell receptor beta chain sequence. The table lists this clonotype with many counts. Which antigen it targets is not known. No per-base quality is available; no much larger clone lies one base away. cDNA synthesis used template-switch 5'RACE with a primer carrying a 10-nucleotide random unique molecular identifier tagging each TCR transcript. Every sequencing run yielded over 160 million TCR-beta sequences covering 15-18 subjects. The RNeasy kit was used to extract total RNA. The KAPA Real-time Library Amplification kit was used to amplify TCR-beta VDJ regions with primers targeting the TCR constant region and the 5'RACE anchor. A first PCR added sample indexes and Illumina adaptors, and a second PCR then raised library yield. After Ampure bead purification, the TCR product of roughly 650 bp was size-selected on a 2% E-gel SizeSelection system. Before pooling, library quality was assessed on a Bioanalyzer, concentration was determined with Qubit, and library quantification was performed with the Kapa Library Quantification kit. An Illumina HiSeq 2500 sequenced the libraries paired-end 2 x 150 bp. To increase sequence diversity, roughly 24-32% phiX was spiked into each library pool. The paper's processing steps were these. The quality-filtered reads were processed with the UMI-based MiGEC pipeline, whose error correction step removed more than 85% of the raw TCR sequences. IMGT germline references were used for alignment of VDJ genes, and clonotypes were defined by a unique CDR3 amino acid sequence together with V-J genes. Clonal expansion, Shannon diversity and CDR3 relatedness (CalcPairwiseDistances, ClusterSamples) were evaluated with VDJtools, and phylogenetic trees were built with CLCbio workbench. A clone was classed as expanded if it had 8 or more unique UMIs, a cutoff based on coefficient-of-variation modelling across technical triplicates. TCRdb trimmed public reads at Q25 via fastp, called clones via MiXCR and kept in-frame beta chains. Each entry merges the rows of one CDR3 protein and shows their most common DNA and genes. For this entry, the V and J calls and clone size follow TCRdb and not the study's own pipeline. Recorded for this sample are about 38,000 distinct CDR3 sequences; approximately 5% of them occurred a single time. Roughly 9% of the sample goes to the ten largest clones.

Including the terminal cysteine and phenylalanine, the CDR3 comprises 13 residues. Only the CDR3 region is kept as DNA, spanning 39 bases read in frame from base 1. Looking up the germline V gene yields CDR1 SGHTA and CDR2 FQGNSA. The junction carries 8 bases between V and J, which are trimmed by 5 bases and 2 bases respectively. The healthy controls were volunteers from a blood bank in Maryland, USA. Sorted-subset TCR libraries were prepared from fewer than 1.1 million sorted CD4+ or CD8+ T cells. Peripheral blood underwent Ficoll-Hypaque density gradient centrifugation to isolate PBMCs, which were then cryopreserved in liquid nitrogen. The study also sequenced paired sorted CD4+ and CD8+ subsets from healthy controls, HAM/TSP patients and MS patients. This record comes from a study of neurological immune-mediated disorders (dated by TCRdb to between 2018 and 2021). Background on the whole study: The study compared peripheral blood TCR-beta repertoires of HTLV-I-associated myelopathy (HAM/TSP) patients, multiple sclerosis patients and healthy controls using UMI-based sequencing. The roughly 99 TCR-beta libraries covered PBMC samples along with longitudinal samples, technical triplicates, and paired sorted CD4+ and CD8+ T-cell subsets. The cohort included approximately 70 subjects: about 15 with HAM/TSP, some 35 with multiple sclerosis, and roughly 20 healthy controls.

The research as a whole found: TCR clonal expansion was highest in HAM/TSP patients and lowest in MS patients, with MS patients falling below even healthy controls. Expanded clones from different subjects shared no identical CDR3 amino acid sequences, which suggests that TCR-beta repertoires were private in all groups.

Input material: CD4+ T cells from blood. The source of this sequence is a man between 18 and 29 years old in good health. Recombination joined TRBV7-2 with TRBJ2-3, with no reliable assignment of the D segment. The DNA is TGTGCCAGCAGCGTCGCAATCACAGATACGCAGTATTTT. The encoded protein is CASSVAITDTQYF.